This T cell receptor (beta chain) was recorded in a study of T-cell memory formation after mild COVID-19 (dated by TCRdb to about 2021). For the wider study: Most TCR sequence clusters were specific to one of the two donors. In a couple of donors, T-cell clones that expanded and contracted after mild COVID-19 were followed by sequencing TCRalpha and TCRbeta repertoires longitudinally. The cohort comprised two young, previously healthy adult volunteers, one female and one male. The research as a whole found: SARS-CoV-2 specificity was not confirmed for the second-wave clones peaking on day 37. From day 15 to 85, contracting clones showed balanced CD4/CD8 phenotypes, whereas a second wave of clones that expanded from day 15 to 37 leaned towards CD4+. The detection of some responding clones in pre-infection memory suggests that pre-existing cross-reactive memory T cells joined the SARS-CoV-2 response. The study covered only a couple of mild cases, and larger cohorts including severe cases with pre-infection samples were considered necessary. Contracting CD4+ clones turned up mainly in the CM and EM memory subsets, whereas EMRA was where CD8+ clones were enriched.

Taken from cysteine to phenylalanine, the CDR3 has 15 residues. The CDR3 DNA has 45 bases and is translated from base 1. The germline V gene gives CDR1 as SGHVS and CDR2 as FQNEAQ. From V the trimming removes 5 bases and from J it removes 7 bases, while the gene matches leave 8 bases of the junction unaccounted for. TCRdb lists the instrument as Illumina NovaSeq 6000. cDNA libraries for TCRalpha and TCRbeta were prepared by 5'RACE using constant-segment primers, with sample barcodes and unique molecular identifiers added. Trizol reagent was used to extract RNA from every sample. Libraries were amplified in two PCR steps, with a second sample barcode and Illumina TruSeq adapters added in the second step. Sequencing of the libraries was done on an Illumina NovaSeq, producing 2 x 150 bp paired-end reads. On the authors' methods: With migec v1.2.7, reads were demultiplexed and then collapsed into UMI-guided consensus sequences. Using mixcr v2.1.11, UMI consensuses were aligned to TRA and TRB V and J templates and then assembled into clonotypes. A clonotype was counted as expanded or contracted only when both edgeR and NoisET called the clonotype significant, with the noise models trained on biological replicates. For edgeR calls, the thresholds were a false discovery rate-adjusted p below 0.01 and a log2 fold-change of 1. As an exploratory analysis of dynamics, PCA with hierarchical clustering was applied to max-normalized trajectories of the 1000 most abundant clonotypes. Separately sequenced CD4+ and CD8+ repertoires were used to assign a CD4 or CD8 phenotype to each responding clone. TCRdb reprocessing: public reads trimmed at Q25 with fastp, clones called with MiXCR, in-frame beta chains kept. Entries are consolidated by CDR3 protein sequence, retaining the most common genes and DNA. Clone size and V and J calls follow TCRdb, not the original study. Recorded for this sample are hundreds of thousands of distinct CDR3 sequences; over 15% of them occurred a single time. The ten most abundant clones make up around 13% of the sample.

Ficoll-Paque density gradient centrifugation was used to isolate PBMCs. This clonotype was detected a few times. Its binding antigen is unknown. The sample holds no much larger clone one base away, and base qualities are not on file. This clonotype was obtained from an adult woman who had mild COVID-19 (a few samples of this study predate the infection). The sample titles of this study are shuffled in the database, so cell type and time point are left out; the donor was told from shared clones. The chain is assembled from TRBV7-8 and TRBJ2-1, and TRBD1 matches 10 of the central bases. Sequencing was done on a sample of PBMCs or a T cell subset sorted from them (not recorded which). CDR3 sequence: CASSPRQGAWNEQFF. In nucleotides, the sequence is TGTGCCAGCAGCCCTCGACAGGGGGCTTGGAATGAGCAGTTCTTC. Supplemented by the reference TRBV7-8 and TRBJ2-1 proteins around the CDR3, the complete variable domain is GAGVSQSPRYKVAKRGQDVALRCDPISGHVSLFWYQQALGQGPEFLTYFQNEAQLDKSGLPSDRFFAERPEGSVSTLKIQRTQQEDSAVYLCASSPRQGAWNEQFFGPGTRLTVL.